This T cell receptor (beta chain) comes out of a study of T cells after yellow fever vaccination. Study background: Preparation of fractions with low cell numbers was performed using SMART-Seq v4 Ultra Low Input.

MiXCR was run by TCRdb on the 5' RACE reads, yielding one entry per CDR3 protein. The sample carries around 300,000 distinct CDR3 sequences, around 4.5% recorded once. This clonotype was detected a few times. The antigen remains undetermined. Overall study results and limits: A weaker but faster secondary response was observed, peaking on day 5 versus 15. Once the booster was given, most primary-vaccination clones reappeared, at about 95% for CD4 and 88% for CD8.

This CDR3 spans 14 amino acids. Trimming removed 0 bases at V and 8 bases at J, with 14 bases between. CDR1 SGHRS and CDR2 YFSETQ come from the germline V gene. This receptor was taken from a man between 18 and 35 years old who received the YFV17D yellow fever vaccine. The sample consisted of PBMCs, taken 15 days after the yellow fever booster vaccination. The chain carries TRBV5-1 and TRBJ1-2; D unclear. The CDR3 bases are TGCGCCAGCAGCTTGGAAGACGTCTTGGGGGGCTACACCTTC. This encodes CASSLEDVLGGYTF.